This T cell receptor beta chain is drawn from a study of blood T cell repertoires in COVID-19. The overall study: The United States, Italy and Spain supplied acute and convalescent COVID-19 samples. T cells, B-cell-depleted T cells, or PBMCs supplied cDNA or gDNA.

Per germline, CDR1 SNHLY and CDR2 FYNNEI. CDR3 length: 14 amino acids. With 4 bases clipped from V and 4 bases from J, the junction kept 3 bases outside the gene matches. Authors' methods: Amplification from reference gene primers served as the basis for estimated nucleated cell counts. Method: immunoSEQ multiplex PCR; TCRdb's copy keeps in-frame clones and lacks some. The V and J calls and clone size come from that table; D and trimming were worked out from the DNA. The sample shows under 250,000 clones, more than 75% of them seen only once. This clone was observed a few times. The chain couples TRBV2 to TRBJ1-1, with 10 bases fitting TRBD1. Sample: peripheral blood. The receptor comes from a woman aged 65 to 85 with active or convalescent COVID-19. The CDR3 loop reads CASSGGTGATEAFF. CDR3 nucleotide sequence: TGTGCCAGCAGTGGAGGGACAGGGGCCACTGAAGCTTTCTTT. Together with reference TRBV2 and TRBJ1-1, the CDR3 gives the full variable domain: EPEVTQTPSHQVTQMGQEVILRCVPISNHLYFYWYRQILGQKVEFLVSFYNNEISEKSEIFDDQFSVERPDGSNFTLKIRSTKLEDSAMYFCASSGGTGATEAFFGQGTRLTVV.